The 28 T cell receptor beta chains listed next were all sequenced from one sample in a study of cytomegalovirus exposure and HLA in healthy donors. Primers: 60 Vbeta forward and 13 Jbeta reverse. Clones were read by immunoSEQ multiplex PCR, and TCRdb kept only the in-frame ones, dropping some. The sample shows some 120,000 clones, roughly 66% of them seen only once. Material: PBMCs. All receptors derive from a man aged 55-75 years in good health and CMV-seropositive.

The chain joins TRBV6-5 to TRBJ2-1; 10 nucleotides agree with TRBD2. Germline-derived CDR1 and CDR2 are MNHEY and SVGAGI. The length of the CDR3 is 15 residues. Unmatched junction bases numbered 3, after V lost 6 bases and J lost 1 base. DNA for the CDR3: TGTGCCAGCAGCCGGACTAGCGGATCCTACAATGAGCAGTTCTTC. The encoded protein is CASSRTSGSYNEQFF.

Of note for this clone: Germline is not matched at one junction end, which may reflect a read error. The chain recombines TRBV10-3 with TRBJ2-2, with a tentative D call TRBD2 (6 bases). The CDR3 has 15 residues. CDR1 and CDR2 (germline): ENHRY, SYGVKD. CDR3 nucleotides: TGTGCCAGCAGTGACCCAGGGACTGGGTTCGGGGAGCTGTTTTTT. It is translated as CASSDPGTGFGELFF.

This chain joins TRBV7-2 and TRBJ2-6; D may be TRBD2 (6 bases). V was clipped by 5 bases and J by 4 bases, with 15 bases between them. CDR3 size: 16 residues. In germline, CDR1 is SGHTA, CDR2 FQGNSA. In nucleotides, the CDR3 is TGTGCCAGCAGCCCGGGACTTCTGGGGGGGGCCAACGTCCTGACTTTC. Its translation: CASSPGLLGGANVLTF.

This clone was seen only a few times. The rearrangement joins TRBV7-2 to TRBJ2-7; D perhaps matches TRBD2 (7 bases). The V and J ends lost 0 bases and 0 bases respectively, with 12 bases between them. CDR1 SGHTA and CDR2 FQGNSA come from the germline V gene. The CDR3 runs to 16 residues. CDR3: CASSLAGGASSYEQYF. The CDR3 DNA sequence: TGTGCCAGCAGCTTAGCGGGGGGGGCGAGCTCCTACGAGCAGTACTTC.

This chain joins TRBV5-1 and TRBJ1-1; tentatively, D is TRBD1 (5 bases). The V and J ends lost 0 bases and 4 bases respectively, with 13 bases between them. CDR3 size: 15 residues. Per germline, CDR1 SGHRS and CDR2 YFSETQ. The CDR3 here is CASSLEGAGGTEAFF. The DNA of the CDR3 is TGCGCCAGCAGCTTGGAAGGGGCGGGGGGCACTGAAGCTTTCTTT.

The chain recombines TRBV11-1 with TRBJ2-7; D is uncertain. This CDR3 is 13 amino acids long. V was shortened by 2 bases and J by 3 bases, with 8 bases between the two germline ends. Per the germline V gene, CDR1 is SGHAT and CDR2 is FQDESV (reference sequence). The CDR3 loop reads CASSLPHGYEQYF. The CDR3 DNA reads TGTGCCAGCAGCTTACCCCACGGCTACGAGCAGTACTTC.

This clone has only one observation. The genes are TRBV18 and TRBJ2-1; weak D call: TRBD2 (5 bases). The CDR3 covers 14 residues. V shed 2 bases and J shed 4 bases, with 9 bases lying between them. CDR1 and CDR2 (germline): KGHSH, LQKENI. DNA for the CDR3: TGTGCCAGCTCACCAACCCGGGGTTACAATGAGCAGTTCTTC. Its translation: CASSPTRGYNEQFF.

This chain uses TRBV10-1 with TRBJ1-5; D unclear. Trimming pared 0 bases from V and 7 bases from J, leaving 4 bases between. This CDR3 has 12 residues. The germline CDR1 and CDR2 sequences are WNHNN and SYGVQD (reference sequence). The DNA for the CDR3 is TGCGCCAGCAGTGAGTCGGGCCAGCCCCAGCATTTT. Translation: CASSESGQPQHF.

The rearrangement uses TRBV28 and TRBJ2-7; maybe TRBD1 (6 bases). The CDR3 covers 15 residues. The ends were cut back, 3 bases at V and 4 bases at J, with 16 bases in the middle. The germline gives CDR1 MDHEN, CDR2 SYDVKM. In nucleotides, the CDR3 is TGTGCCAGCAGTTTCCAAACAGGGACGAGGTACGAGCAGTACTTC. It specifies CASSFQTGTRYEQYF. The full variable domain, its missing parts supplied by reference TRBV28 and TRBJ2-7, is DVKVTQSSRYLVKRTGEKVFLECVQDMDHENMFWYRQDPGLGLRLIYFSYDVKMKEKGDIPEGYSVSREKKERFSLILESASTNQTSMYLCASSFQTGTRYEQYFGPGTRLTVT.

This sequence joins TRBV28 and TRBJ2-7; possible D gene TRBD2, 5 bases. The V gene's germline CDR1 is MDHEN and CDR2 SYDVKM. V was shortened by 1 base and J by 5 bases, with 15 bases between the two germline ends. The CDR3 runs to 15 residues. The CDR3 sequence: CASSLSGSAFHEQYF. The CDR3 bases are TGTGCCAGCAGTTTATCGGGATCAGCCTTCCACGAGCAGTACTTC.

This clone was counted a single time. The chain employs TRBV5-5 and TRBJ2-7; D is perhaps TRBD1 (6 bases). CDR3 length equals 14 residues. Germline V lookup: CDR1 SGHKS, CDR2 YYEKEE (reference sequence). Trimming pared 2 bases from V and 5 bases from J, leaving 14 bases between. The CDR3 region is CASSFSGTSDEQYF. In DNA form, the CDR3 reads TGTGCCAGCAGCTTCTCCGGGACAAGCGACGAGCAGTACTTC.

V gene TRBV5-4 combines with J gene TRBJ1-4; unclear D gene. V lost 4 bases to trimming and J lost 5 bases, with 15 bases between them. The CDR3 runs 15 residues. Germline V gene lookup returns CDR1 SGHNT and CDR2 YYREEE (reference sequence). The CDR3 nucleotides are TGTGCCAGCAGCCCTGGAGGGAGCAGGAATGAAAAACTGTTTTTT. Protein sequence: CASSPGGSRNEKLFF.

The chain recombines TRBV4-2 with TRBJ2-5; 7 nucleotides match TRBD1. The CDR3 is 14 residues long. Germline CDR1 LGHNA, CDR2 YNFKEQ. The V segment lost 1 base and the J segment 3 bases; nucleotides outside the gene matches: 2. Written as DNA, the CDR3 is TGTGCCAGCAGCCAAGGGGGACAGAAAGAGACCCAGTACTTC. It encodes CASSQGGQKETQYF.

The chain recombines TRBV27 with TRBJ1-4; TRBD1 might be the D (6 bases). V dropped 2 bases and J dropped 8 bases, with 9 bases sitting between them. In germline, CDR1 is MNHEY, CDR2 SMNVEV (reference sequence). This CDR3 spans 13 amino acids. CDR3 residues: CASSLQGREKLFF. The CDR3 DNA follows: TGTGCCAGCAGTTTACAGGGGCGCGAAAAACTGTTTTTT.

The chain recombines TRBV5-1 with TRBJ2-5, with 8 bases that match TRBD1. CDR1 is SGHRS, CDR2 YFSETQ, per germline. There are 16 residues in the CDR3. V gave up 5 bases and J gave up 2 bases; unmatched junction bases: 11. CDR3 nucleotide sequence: TGCGCCAGCAGTTTGCAGGGGGCCCCAGGGCAAGAGACCCAGTACTTC. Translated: CASSLQGAPGQETQYF. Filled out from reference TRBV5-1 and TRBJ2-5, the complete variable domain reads KAGVTQTPRYLIKTRGQQVTLSCSPISGHRSVSWYQQTPGQGLQFLFEYFSETQRNKGNFPGRFSGRQFSNSRSEMNVSTLELGDSALYLCASSLQGAPGQETQYFGPGTRLLVL.

DNA of the CDR3: TGTGCCAGCAGCTTTCGGCGGGGACAAGAGACCCAGTACTTC. The encoded protein is CASSFRRGQETQYF. V usage is TRBV7-9 and J usage is TRBJ2-5; TRBD2 might be the D (6 bases). The CDR3 is made up of 14 amino acids. Trimming took off 3 bases at V and 2 bases at J, with 10 bases between the two ends. The germline gives CDR1 SEHNR, CDR2 FQNEAQ (reference sequence). Full variable domain (outside the CDR3, taken from reference TRBV7-9 and TRBJ2-5): DTGVSQNPRHKITKRGQNVTFRCDPISEHNRLYWYRQTLGQGPEFLTYFQNEAQLEKSRLLSDRFSAERPKGSFSTLEIQRTEQGDSAMYLCASSFRRGQETQYFGPGTRLLVL.

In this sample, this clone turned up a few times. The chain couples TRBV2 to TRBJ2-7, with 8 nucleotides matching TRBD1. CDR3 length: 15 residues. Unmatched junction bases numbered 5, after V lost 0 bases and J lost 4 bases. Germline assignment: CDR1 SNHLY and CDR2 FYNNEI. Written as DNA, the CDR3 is TGTGCCAGCAGTGAAGCGCCAGGGGGCTGGTACGAGCAGTACTTC. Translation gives CASSEAPGGWYEQYF.

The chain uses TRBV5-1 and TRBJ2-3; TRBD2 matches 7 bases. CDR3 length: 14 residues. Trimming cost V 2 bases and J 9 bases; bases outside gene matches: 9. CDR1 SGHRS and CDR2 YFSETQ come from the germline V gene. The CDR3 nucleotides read TGCGCCAGCAGCTTTGGCGGGGGAGAGGAAACGCAGTATTTT. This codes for CASSFGGGEETQYF. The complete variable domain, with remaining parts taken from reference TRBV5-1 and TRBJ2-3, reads KAGVTQTPRYLIKTRGQQVTLSCSPISGHRSVSWYQQTPGQGLQFLFEYFSETQRNKGNFPGRFSGRQFSNSRSEMNVSTLELGDSALYLCASSFGGGEETQYFGPGTRLTVL.

The CDR3: CAWSGGGYGNTIYF. The CDR3 coding sequence is TGTGCCTGGAGTGGGGGAGGGTATGGAAACACCATATATTTT. The chain employs TRBV30 and TRBJ1-3, with D uncertain. The CDR3 extends over 14 amino acids. Between the trimmed V and J ends, which lost 1 base and 3 bases, there was a span of 10 bases. Germline V lookup: CDR1 GTSNPN, CDR2 SVGIG (reference sequence).

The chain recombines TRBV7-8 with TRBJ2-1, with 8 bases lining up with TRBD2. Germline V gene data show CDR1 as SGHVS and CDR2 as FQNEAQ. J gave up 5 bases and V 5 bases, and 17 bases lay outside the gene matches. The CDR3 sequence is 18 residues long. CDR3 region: CASSPRGGAGGPNNEQFF. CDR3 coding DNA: TGTGCCAGCAGCCCCCGTGGGGGCGCGGGGGGCCCTAACAATGAGCAGTTCTTC.

The CDR3 nucleotides read TGTGCCAGCAGCCTTCGGGGCTCTGGAAACACCATATATTTT. Translating it yields CASSLRGSGNTIYF. This chain links TRBV5-4 with TRBJ1-3; D is undetermined. The CDR3 runs to 14 residues. The germline CDR1 and CDR2 sequences are SGHNT and YYREEE (reference sequence). The V end was cut by 4 bases, the J end by 0 bases, with 8 bases between.

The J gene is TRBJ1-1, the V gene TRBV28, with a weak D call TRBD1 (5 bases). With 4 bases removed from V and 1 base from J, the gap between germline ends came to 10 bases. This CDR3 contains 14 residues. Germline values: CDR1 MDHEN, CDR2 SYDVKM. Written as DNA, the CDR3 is TGTGCCAGCAGTTCCCCAGGACAGAACACTGAAGCTTTCTTT. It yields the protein CASSSPGQNTEAFF. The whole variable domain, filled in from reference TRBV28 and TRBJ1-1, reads DVKVTQSSRYLVKRTGEKVFLECVQDMDHENMFWYRQDPGLGLRLIYFSYDVKMKEKGDIPEGYSVSREKKERFSLILESASTNQTSMYLCASSSPGQNTEAFFGQGTRLTVV.

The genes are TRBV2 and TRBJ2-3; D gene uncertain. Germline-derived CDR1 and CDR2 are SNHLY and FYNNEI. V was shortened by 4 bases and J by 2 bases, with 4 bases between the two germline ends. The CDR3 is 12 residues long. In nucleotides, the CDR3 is TGTGCCAGCAGTGTAGTCACAGATACGCAGTATTTT. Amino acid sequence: CASSVVTDTQYF. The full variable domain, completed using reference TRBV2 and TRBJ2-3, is EPEVTQTPSHQVTQMGQEVILRCVPISNHLYFYWYRQILGQKVEFLVSFYNNEISEKSEIFDDQFSVERPDGSNFTLKIRSTKLEDSAMYFCASSVVTDTQYFGPGTRLTVL.

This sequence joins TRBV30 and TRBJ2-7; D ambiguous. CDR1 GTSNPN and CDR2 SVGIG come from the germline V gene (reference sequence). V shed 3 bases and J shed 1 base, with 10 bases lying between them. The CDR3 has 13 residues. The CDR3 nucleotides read TGTGCCTGGAGCTCCCAGGTTTCCTACGAGCAGTACTTC. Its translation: CAWSSQVSYEQYF.

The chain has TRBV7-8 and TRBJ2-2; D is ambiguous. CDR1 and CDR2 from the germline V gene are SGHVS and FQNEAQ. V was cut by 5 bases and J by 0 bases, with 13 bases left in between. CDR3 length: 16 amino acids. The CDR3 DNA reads TGTGCCAGCAGCCGCCAAGGCGGCTCGAACACCGGGGAGCTGTTTTTT. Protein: CASSRQGGSNTGELFF.

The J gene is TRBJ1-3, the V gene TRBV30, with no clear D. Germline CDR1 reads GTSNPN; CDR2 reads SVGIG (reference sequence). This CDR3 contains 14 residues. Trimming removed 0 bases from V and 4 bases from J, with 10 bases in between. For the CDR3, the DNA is TGTGCCTGGAGTGTAGCGGGTGCAGGAAACACCATATATTTT. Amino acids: CAWSVAGAGNTIYF. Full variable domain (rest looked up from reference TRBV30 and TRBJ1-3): SQTIHQWPATLVQPVGSPLSLECTVEGTSNPNLYWYRQAAGRGLQLLFYSVGIGQISSEVPQNLSASRPQDRQFILSSKKLLLSDSGFYLCAWSVAGAGNTIYFGEGSWLTVV.

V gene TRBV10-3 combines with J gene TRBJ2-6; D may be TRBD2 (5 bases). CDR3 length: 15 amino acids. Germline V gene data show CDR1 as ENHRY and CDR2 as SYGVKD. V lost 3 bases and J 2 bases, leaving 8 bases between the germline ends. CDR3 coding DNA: TGTGCCATCAGTGACGGGGATGCTGGGGCCAACGTCCTGACTTTC. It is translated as CAISDGDAGANVLTF.

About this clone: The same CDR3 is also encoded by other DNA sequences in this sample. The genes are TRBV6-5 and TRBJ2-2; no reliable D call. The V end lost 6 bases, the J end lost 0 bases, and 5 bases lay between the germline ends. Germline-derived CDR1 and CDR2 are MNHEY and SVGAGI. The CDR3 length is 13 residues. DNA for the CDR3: TGTGCCAGCAGGCGAACGAACACCGGGGAGCTGTTTTTT. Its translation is CASRRTNTGELFF.